These T cell receptor beta chains were read from a single sample in a study of blood T cell repertoires in COVID-19. The method was immunoSEQ multiplex PCR; TCRdb's version includes in-frame clones alone and lacks a portion of them. The profile covers roughly 390,000 clones, with about 90% appearing a single time and 10% taken by the ten largest. The sample consisted of peripheral blood. Every receptor here comes from a woman aged 30 to 39 with COVID-19, enrolled during active disease. The CDR3 runs from the conserved cysteine through the conserved F or W. Fields, in order: CDR3 protein, CDR3 DNA, clone size, D gene, V gene, J gene. The D gene is left open where the match is weak. Some rows have no size entry. The others give once, few or many, or a class for an expanded clone.

CDR3: CASSLLAGVWYF
DNA: TGTGCCAGCAGCCTACTAGCGGGAGTATGGTATTTT
size: NA
D: TRBD2
V: TRBV5-4
J: TRBJ2-3

CDR3: CASTLEGRDYGYTF
DNA: TGTGCCAGCACCCTCGAGGGGAGGGATTATGGCTACACCTTC
size: NA
D: NA
V: TRBV5-8
J: TRBJ1-2

CDR3: CASSMEGNGNQPQHF
DNA: TGTGCCAGTAGTATGGAGGGGAACGGTAATCAGCCCCAGCATTTT
size: NA
D: NA
V: TRBV19
J: TRBJ1-5

CDR3: CASSLGGRVSHEQYF
DNA: TGTGCCAGCAGCTTGGGTGGTAGAGTTAGCCACGAGCAGTACTTC
size: NA
D: NA
V: TRBV5-6
J: TRBJ2-7

CDR3: CASSLGTAYEAFF
DNA: TGTGCCAGCAGCTTAGGAACAGCCTATGAAGCTTTCTTT
size: NA
D: NA
V: TRBV7-2
J: TRBJ1-1

CDR3: CAWSVGGRGPETQYF
DNA: TGTGCCTGGAGTGTCGGGGGCAGGGGGCCCGAGACCCAGTACTTC
size: NA
D: TRBD1
V: TRBV30
J: TRBJ2-5

CDR3: CASSITGEAEKLFF
DNA: TGTGCCAGTAGTATAACAGGGGAAGCCGAAAAACTGTTTTTT
size: NA
D: TRBD1
V: TRBV19
J: TRBJ1-4

CDR3: CASSAWGTSLTDTQYF
DNA: TGTGCCAGCAGCGCCTGGGGGACTAGCCTGACAGATACGCAGTATTTT
size: NA
D: TRBD2
V: TRBV5-4
J: TRBJ2-3

CDR3: CASSSAGTANYGYTF
DNA: TGTGCCAGCAGTTCGGCCGGGACAGCCAACTATGGCTACACCTTC
size: NA
D: TRBD1
V: TRBV28
J: TRBJ1-2

CDR3: CASSNGGTGVCRYPAGEQFF
DNA: TGTGCCAGCAGCAACGGCGGGACAGGGGTTTGTAGATACCCGGCCGGTGAGCAGTTCTTC
size: NA
D: NA
V: TRBV21-1
J: TRBJ2-1

CDR3: CASRRSGNGYNEQFF
DNA: TGTGCCAGTAGACGTAGCGGGAACGGTTACAATGAGCAGTTCTTC
size: few
D: TRBD2
V: TRBV19
J: TRBJ2-1

CDR3: CASSLGRTSGYNEQFF
DNA: TGTGCCAGCAGTTTAGGTCGGACTAGCGGGTACAATGAGCAGTTCTTC
size: NA
D: TRBD2
V: TRBV28
J: TRBJ2-1